One and the same sample provided the 18 T cell receptor beta chains below, sequenced in a study of T-cell reconstitution after alpha-beta-depleted transplantation in children. Molecular barcoding with unique molecular identifiers was used for the TCRbeta library. TCRdb ran MiXCR on the PCR reads and lists one entry per CDR3 protein. Here the sample spans almost 600,000 distinct CDR3 sequences, 25% to 30% being singletons. The sequenced sample was PBMCs, obtained before TCRalphabeta/CD19-depleted stem cell transplant. The receptors originated from a boy in the first two years of life with Wiskott-Aldrich syndrome, due to receive a stem cell transplant.

This clonotype showed up just a few times. The chain carries TRBV6-1 and TRBJ2-1, with 7 bases fitting TRBD1. With 6 bases clipped from V and 9 bases from J, the junction kept 8 bases outside the gene matches. Germline loops: CDR1 MNHNS, CDR2 SASEGT. CDR3 length: 13 residues. The CDR3 DNA sequence: TGTGCCAGCAGACCTACAGGGGATCGTGAGCAGTTCTTC. This encodes CASRPTGDREQFF.

The V and J genes are TRBV30 and TRBJ2-1, with TRBD2 as a possible D gene (6 bases). CDR3 length: 14 amino acids. Trimming took 3 bases from V and 3 from J, leaving 12 bases between them. In germline, CDR1 is GTSNPN, CDR2 SVGIG (reference sequence). The CDR3 is CAWSFLALYNEQFF. The CDR3 DNA reads TGTGCCTGGAGCTTTCTAGCGCTCTACAATGAGCAGTTCTTC.

The rearrangement uses TRBV5-1 and TRBJ2-7, with D tentatively TRBD1 (6 bases). This CDR3 spans 15 amino acids. From germline, CDR1 is SGHRS and CDR2 YFSETQ. The ends were cut back, 0 bases at V and 3 bases at J, with 13 bases in the middle. Written as DNA, the CDR3 is TGCGCCAGCAGCTTGGCGGCAGGGGTTGGCTACGAGCAGTACTTC. As protein: CASSLAAGVGYEQYF.

V gene TRBV20-1 combines with J gene TRBJ2-7; D might be TRBD1 or TRBD2, each matching 6 bases. This CDR3 comprises 14 residues. Trimming removed 6 bases from V and 3 bases from J, with 18 bases in between. The germline CDR1 and CDR2 sequences are DFQATT and SNEGSKA (reference sequence). CDR3 amino acids: CSAKRGDGDYEQYF. The CDR3 coding sequence is TGCAGTGCCAAGAGGGGGGACGGGGACTACGAGCAGTACTTC.

The chain carries TRBV9 and TRBJ2-7; tentative D call: TRBD2 (5 bases). V lost 0 bases and J 2 bases, leaving 12 bases between the germline ends. The germline V gene has CDR1 SGDLS and CDR2 YYNGEE. The CDR3 runs to 15 residues. This CDR3 is CASSVGVAPTYEQYF. In DNA, the CDR3 is TGTGCCAGCAGCGTAGGGGTAGCGCCTACCTACGAGCAGTACTTC.

This clonotype was counted between two and nine times. This chain connects TRBV29-1 to TRBJ2-1; 13 positions agree with TRBD2. The V and J ends lost 6 bases and 7 bases, in that order; junction bases with no gene match: 9. Per the germline V gene, CDR1 is SQVTM and CDR2 is ANQGSEA. The CDR3 is 15 amino acids. The CDR3 nucleotides read TGCAGCGTCGGGACTAGCGGGACGTTCTATAATGAGCAGTTCTTC. Amino acid sequence: CSVGTSGTFYNEQFF.

The chain has TRBV5-1 and TRBJ1-2, with D hard to call. The CDR3 length is 13 residues. V dropped 1 base and J dropped 3 bases, with 7 bases sitting between them. Germline V gives CDR1 SGHRS, CDR2 YFSETQ. CDR3 in DNA: TGCGCCAGCAGCTTGACAGCCGACTATGGCTACACCTTC. It translates to CASSLTADYGYTF.

This clonotype was found a few times. The chain couples TRBV28 to TRBJ2-2; the D is unclear. This CDR3 has 15 residues. Trimming removed 2 bases from V and 6 bases from J, with 13 bases in between. Germline CDR1 is MDHEN and CDR2 is SYDVKM. The CDR3 sequence: CASSLNSYRSGELFF. The DNA for the CDR3 is TGTGCCAGCAGTTTAAACTCGTATAGGTCCGGGGAGCTGTTTTTT.

The chain recombines TRBV20-1 with TRBJ1-1; D ambiguous. V was cut by 5 bases and J by 3 bases, with 7 bases left in between. CDR1 is DFQATT, CDR2 SNEGSKA, per germline (reference sequence). CDR3 length equals 11 residues. The CDR3 region has the DNA TGCAGTGCTGCTTTCTACACTGAAGCTTTCTTT. It translates to CSAAFYTEAFF.

This sequence joins TRBV27 and TRBJ1-6; 8 positions agree with TRBD1. This CDR3 is built from 16 residues. Germline CDR1 reads MNHEY; CDR2 reads SMNVEV (reference sequence). V shed 4 bases, J shed 3 bases, and the junction held 5 bases outside the gene matches. CDR3: CASSYARGLYNSPLHF. As DNA, the CDR3 is TGTGCCAGCAGTTACGCCAGGGGGCTCTATAATTCACCCCTCCACTTT.

The rearrangement links TRBV28 to TRBJ2-1; 16 positions match TRBD2. Unmatched junction bases numbered 12, after V lost 5 bases and J lost 8 bases. The germline V gene has CDR1 MDHEN and CDR2 SYDVKM. This CDR3 is 18 amino acids long. CDR3 sequence: CASSGGTSGRADLDEQFF. CDR3 nucleotides: TGTGCCAGCAGTGGCGGGACTAGCGGGAGGGCCGATCTCGATGAGCAGTTCTTC.

The chain joins TRBV12-3 or TRBV12-4 to TRBJ1-1; no definite D call. There are 14 residues in the CDR3. V was cut by 5 bases and J by 4 bases, with 14 bases left in between. CDR3 DNA sequence: TGTGCCAGCAGTCCATATCTTAGGACCACTGAAGCTTTCTTT. The encoded protein is CASSPYLRTTEAFF.

The V gene is TRBV20-1, the J gene TRBJ1-4, with unresolved D. Germline loops: CDR1 DFQATT, CDR2 SNEGSKA (reference sequence). This CDR3 spans 10 amino acids. V shed 3 bases and J shed 8 bases, with 4 bases lying between them. This CDR3 is CSARGEKLFF. CDR3 sequence (DNA): TGCAGTGCTAGGGGAGAAAAACTGTTTTTT.

The chain employs TRBV20-1 and TRBJ2-4; 7 bases fit TRBD1. J was trimmed by 5 bases and V by 3 bases; bases with no gene match: 13. This CDR3 has 16 amino acids. Germline values: CDR1 DFQATT, CDR2 SNEGSKA (reference sequence). The CDR3 reads CSARTTRTGTENIQYF. The CDR3 nucleotides are TGCAGTGCTAGGACGACCAGAACCGGGACAGAAAACATTCAGTACTTC.

This clonotype was observed a few times. The rearrangement links TRBV10-3 to TRBJ1-1; 7 nucleotides align to TRBD1. The germline V gene has CDR1 ENHRY and CDR2 SYGVKD. V was pared by 6 bases and J by 4 bases, with 8 bases of the junction left unmatched. The length of the CDR3 is 14 residues. The CDR3 here is CAISPTGPGTEAFF. CDR3 in DNA: TGTGCCATCAGCCCGACAGGGCCGGGCACTGAAGCTTTCTTT.

Only a few counts were recorded for this clonotype. This chain connects TRBV28 to TRBJ2-4; 9 nucleotides align to TRBD2. CDR1 is MDHEN and CDR2 is SYDVKM in the germline V gene. The CDR3 spans 13 residues. Trimming removed 8 bases from V and 2 bases from J; junction bases left unmatched: 1. CDR3 loop: CASPSGTKNIQYF. For the CDR3, the DNA is TGTGCCAGCCCTAGCGGGACCAAAAACATTCAGTACTTC.

The CDR3 DNA follows: TGTGCCAGCAGTTTCTGGGATGTAGCCAAAAACATTCAGTACTTC. This gives the protein CASSFWDVAKNIQYF. The chain carries TRBV12-3 or TRBV12-4 and TRBJ2-4; D is unresolved. The CDR3 extends over 15 amino acids. V was clipped by 3 bases and J by 0 bases, with 9 bases between them.

With regard to this clonotype: One end of the junction does not line up with germline, which may come from a read error. The chain uses TRBV5-1 and TRBJ2-1; D is ambiguous. Germline values: CDR1 SGHRS, CDR2 YFSETQ. CDR3 length: 14 amino acids. CDR3 coding DNA: TGCGTCAGCAACAAGGGTCTTTCCTACAATGAGCAGTTCTTC. This translates into CVSNKGLSYNEQFF.